These 18 T cell receptor beta chains were sequenced from one sample in a study of T cell responses to AZD1222 COVID-19 vaccine (dated by TCRdb to the early 2020s). Libraries were made using the immunoSEQ multiplex PCR assay. TCRdb holds this immuneACCESS table with in-frame rearrangements only. Some clones are missing; in checked studies, unresolved V genes explain under half, and the rest has no known cause. In all, the sample holds some 120,000 clones, and roughly 92% of those were seen once. The ten largest make up around 4.3% of the sample. The time point label, as the study defines it: baseline before first vaccination. The sequencing used peripheral blood, collected on day 0 of AZD1222 vaccination. These TCRs come from an adult in good health.

The chain employs TRBV5-8 and TRBJ2-3; 9 bases fit TRBD1. This CDR3 region has 15 residues. The germline gives CDR1 SGHTS, CDR2 YDEGEE. V gave up 1 base and J gave up 5 bases; unmatched junction bases: 5. DNA for the CDR3: TGTGCCAGCAGCTTGTTGACAGGGGGAGGAGATACGCAGTATTTT. Residues: CASSLLTGGGDTQYF.

CDR3 nucleotide sequence: TGTGCCAGCAGCCAAGACCCCAGGACTAGCGGGGGGCCGCGGGACGAGCAGTACTTC. This translates into CASSQDPRTSGGPRDEQYF. This chain uses TRBV3-1 (or the pseudogene TRBV3-2) with TRBJ2-7, with TRBD2 matching over 14 bases. Germline V gene data show CDR1 as LGHDT and CDR2 as YNNKEL (reference sequence). The CDR3 is 19 residues long. Losses at the gene ends were 0 bases for V and 5 bases for J; bases not matched to a gene: 12.

The chain links TRBV5-1 to TRBJ2-7; TRBD1 matches at 8 bases. This CDR3 spans 15 amino acids. The V segment lost 3 bases and the J segment 2 bases; nucleotides outside the gene matches: 7. Germline CDR1 and CDR2: SGHRS and YFSETQ. CDR3 DNA sequence: TGCGCCAGCAGCTACCCCGGGACAGGACCCTACGAGCAGTACTTC. Encoded protein: CASSYPGTGPYEQYF. The whole variable domain, remainder taken from reference TRBV5-1 and TRBJ2-7, is KAGVTQTPRYLIKTRGQQVTLSCSPISGHRSVSWYQQTPGQGLQFLFEYFSETQRNKGNFPGRFSGRQFSNSRSEMNVSTLELGDSALYLCASSYPGTGPYEQYFGPGTRLTVT.

This clone was observed a single time. The J gene is TRBJ2-7, the V gene TRBV9; weak D call: TRBD1 (5 bases). Germline CDR1 SGDLS, CDR2 YYNGEE. The length of the CDR3 is 13 residues. Trimming took 1 base from V and 5 from J, leaving 10 bases between them. In DNA, the CDR3 is TGTGCCAGCAGCGTATTCCAGGGCCACGAGCAGTACTTC. It encodes CASSVFQGHEQYF.

This chain links TRBV12-3 or TRBV12-4 with TRBJ2-7; D uncertain. CDR3 length: 13 amino acids. The germline V and J ends were trimmed by 5 bases and 0 bases, with 8 bases remaining between them. DNA of the CDR3: TGTGCCAGCAGTCCCTCAGGCTCCTACGAGCAGTACTTC. Translation gives CASSPSGSYEQYF.

The V gene is TRBV20-1, the J gene TRBJ1-5; D is uncertain. Germline CDR1 reads DFQATT; CDR2 reads SNEGSKA (reference sequence). CDR3 size: 11 residues. The V end was cut by 4 bases, the J end by 0 bases, with 1 base between. CDR3 nucleotide sequence: TGCAGTGCTAATAGCAATCAGCCCCAGCATTTT. This sequence encodes CSANSNQPQHF.

V gene TRBV6-1 combines with J gene TRBJ1-6, with D uncertain. V shed 2 bases and J shed 10 bases, with 15 bases lying between them. CDR3 length equals 15 residues. CDR1 and CDR2 from the germline V gene are MNHNS and SASEGT. DNA for the CDR3: TGTGCCAGCAGTGAACTGCCCCCAGTAAACTCACCCCTCCACTTT. It encodes CASSELPPVNSPLHF.

This clone has just a few counts. The chain combines TRBV12-3 or TRBV12-4 with TRBJ1-5, with no clear D. The CDR3 is 12 amino acids. Trimming cost V 2 bases and J 3 bases, with 2 bases left between them. CDR3 in amino acids: CASSLYNQPQHF. The CDR3 DNA reads TGTGCCAGCAGTTTATACAATCAGCCCCAGCATTTT.

The chain has TRBV29-1 and TRBJ1-1; possibly TRBD1 for D (5 bases). Germline-derived CDR1 and CDR2 are SQVTM and ANQGSEA. Trimming pared 7 bases from V and 0 bases from J, leaving 15 bases between. There are 14 residues in the CDR3. CDR3 in amino acids: CSAGPEGMNTEAFF. The CDR3 DNA reads as TGCAGCGCCGGACCCGAGGGGATGAACACTGAAGCTTTCTTT.

This sequence joins TRBV29-1 and TRBJ2-3; either TRBD1 or TRBD2 may supply D (5 bases each). Germline CDR1 is SQVTM and CDR2 is ANQGSEA. The CDR3 is 13 amino acids. Trimming took 4 bases from V and 7 from J, leaving 15 bases between them. CDR3 amino acids: CSVADPGTHTQYF. The CDR3 coding sequence is TGCAGCGTTGCAGATCCGGGGACGCATACGCAGTATTTT.

The V call is TRBV4-3, the J call TRBJ1-4; no firm D call. The CDR3 extends over 16 amino acids. Looked up from germline, CDR1 is LGHNA and CDR2 is YSLEER. V lost 4 bases and J 3 bases, leaving 15 bases between the germline ends. CDR3 protein: CASSLNIQAANEKLFF. CDR3 DNA: TGCGCCAGCAGCCTCAATATTCAGGCTGCTAATGAAAAACTGTTTTTT.

The chain recombines TRBV6-5 with TRBJ2-1; 15 bases are shared with TRBD2. Per germline, CDR1 MNHEY and CDR2 SVGAGI. This CDR3 has 15 residues. The J segment lost 7 bases and the V segment lost 6 bases, leaving 4 bases of the junction unmatched. The CDR3 nucleotides are TGTGCCAGCAGACGGACTAGCGGGGGGGGTAATGAGCAGTTCTTC. As protein: CASRRTSGGGNEQFF.

The chain couples TRBV19 to TRBJ2-3; TRBD2 matches 7 bases. Germline CDR1 reads LNHDA; CDR2 reads SQIVND (reference sequence). J gave up 0 bases and V 4 bases, and 1 base lay outside the gene matches. This CDR3 has 14 residues. CDR3 in amino acids: CASSSGGSTDTQYF. CDR3 DNA sequence: TGTGCCAGTAGTAGCGGGGGTAGCACAGATACGCAGTATTTT.

This clone was seen once. The chain employs TRBV2 and TRBJ1-1; D may be TRBD1 (6 bases). V dropped 7 bases and J dropped 5 bases, with 20 bases sitting between them. CDR1 SNHLY and CDR2 FYNNEI come from the germline V gene. The CDR3 totals 15 residues. CDR3 sequence: CASTFLPGEATEAFF. CDR3 nucleotides: TGTGCCAGCACCTTCCTTCCAGGGGAAGCGACTGAAGCTTTCTTT.

V usage is TRBV18 and J usage is TRBJ1-4; tentatively, D is TRBD1 (6 bases). Per germline, CDR1 KGHSH and CDR2 LQKENI. There are 12 residues in the CDR3. Between the trimmed V and J ends, which lost 4 bases and 14 bases, there was a span of 14 bases. CDR3 region: CASSRPQGRLFF. The CDR3 bases are TGTGCCAGCTCACGGCCCCAGGGGAGGCTGTTTTTT.

A note on this clone: The sample carries other DNA sequences with the same CDR3. The chain has TRBV9 and TRBJ2-2; D ambiguous. Germline V CDR1 and CDR2: SGDLS, YYNGEE. V lost 0 bases to trimming and J lost 1 base, with 7 bases between them. The CDR3 is 15 amino acids. The CDR3 nucleotides are TGTGCCAGCAGCGTAGGTACACAGAACACCGGGGAGCTGTTTTTT. Protein: CASSVGTQNTGELFF.

CDR3 sequence (DNA): TGTGCCAGCCGGAACACTGAAGCTTTCTTT. The encoded protein is CASRNTEAFF. This rearrangement joins TRBV19 to TRBJ1-1; D is ambiguous. Germline values: CDR1 LNHDA, CDR2 SQIVND (reference sequence). This CDR3 is 10 amino acids long. The V and J ends lost 9 bases and 1 base respectively, with 3 bases between them.

J is TRBJ2-7 and V is TRBV7-7; TRBD1 is a possible D gene (6 bases). CDR1 and CDR2 (germline): SSHAT, FNYEAQ (reference sequence). Trimming stripped 2 bases from V and 2 bases from J, with 10 bases between. The CDR3 contains 14 residues. This CDR3 is CASSLTAGAYEQYF. CDR3 nucleotide sequence: TGTGCCAGCAGCTTAACGGCAGGGGCCTACGAGCAGTACTTC.